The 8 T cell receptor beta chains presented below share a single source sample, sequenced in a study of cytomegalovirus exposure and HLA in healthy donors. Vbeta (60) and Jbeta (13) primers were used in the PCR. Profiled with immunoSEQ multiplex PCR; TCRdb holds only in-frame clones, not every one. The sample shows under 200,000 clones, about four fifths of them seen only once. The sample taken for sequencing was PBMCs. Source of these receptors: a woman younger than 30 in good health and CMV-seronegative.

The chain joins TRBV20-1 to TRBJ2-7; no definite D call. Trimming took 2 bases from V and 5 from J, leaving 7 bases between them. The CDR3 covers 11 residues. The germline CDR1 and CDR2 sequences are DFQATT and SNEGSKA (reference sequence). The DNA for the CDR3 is TGCAGTGCTAGAATGGAGCACGAGCAGTACTTC. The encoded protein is CSARMEHEQYF.

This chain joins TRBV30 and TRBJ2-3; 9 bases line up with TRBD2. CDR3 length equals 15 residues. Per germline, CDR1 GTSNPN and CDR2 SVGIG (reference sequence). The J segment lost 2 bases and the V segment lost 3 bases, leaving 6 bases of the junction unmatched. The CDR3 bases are TGTGCCTGGAGCCCTGGGACTAGCTACACAGATACGCAGTATTTT. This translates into CAWSPGTSYTDTQYF. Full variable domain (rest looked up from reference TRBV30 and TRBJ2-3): SQTIHQWPATLVQPVGSPLSLECTVEGTSNPNLYWYRQAAGRGLQLLFYSVGIGQISSEVPQNLSASRPQDRQFILSSKKLLLSDSGFYLCAWSPGTSYTDTQYFGPGTRLTVL.

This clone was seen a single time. The CDR3 bases are TGCAGCGTTGGGACTAGCTTGACAGATACGCAGTATTTT. This codes for CSVGTSLTDTQYF. The rearrangement uses TRBV29-1 and TRBJ2-3; 8 bases agree with TRBD2. From germline, CDR1 is SQVTM and CDR2 ANQGSEA. The CDR3 sequence is 13 residues long. With 4 bases clipped from V and 3 bases from J, the junction kept 3 bases outside the gene matches.

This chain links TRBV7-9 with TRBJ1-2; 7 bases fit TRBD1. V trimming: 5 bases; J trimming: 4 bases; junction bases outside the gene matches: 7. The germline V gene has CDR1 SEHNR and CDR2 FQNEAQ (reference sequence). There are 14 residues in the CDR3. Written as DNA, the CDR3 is TGTGCCAGCAGCCCCCGGGGACAGACCTATGGCTACACCTTC. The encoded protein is CASSPRGQTYGYTF.

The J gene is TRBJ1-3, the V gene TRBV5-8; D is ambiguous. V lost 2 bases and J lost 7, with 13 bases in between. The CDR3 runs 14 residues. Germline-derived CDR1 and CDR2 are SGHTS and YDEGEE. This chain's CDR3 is CASSFPWEGNTIYF. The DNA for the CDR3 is TGTGCCAGCAGCTTTCCGTGGGAGGGTAACACCATATATTTT.

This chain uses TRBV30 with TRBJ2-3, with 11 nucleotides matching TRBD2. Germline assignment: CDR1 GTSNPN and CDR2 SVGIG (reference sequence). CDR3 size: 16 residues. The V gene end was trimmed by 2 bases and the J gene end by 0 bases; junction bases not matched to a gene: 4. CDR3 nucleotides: TGTGCCTGGAGTTCGGGACTAGCGGCTAGCACAGATACGCAGTATTTT. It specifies CAWSSGLAASTDTQYF.

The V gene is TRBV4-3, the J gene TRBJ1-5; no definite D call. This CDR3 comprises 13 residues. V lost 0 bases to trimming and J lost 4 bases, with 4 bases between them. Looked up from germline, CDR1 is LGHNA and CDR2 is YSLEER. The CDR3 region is CASSQDPNQPQHF. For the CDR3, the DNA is TGCGCCAGCAGCCAAGATCCTAATCAGCCCCAGCATTTT.

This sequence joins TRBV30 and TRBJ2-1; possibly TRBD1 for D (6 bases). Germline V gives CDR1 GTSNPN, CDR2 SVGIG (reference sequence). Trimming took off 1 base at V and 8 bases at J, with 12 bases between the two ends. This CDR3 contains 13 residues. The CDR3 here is CAWSAGTSDEQFF. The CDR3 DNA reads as TGTGCCTGGAGTGCCGGGACATCTGATGAGCAGTTCTTC.